These T cell receptor beta chains were read from a single sample in a study of early T cells in non-severe SARS-CoV-2 infection. MiXCR, run by TCRdb on the 5' RACE reads, gives a single entry per CDR3 protein. The sample gives more than 50,000 distinct CDR3 sequences, about 12% of which show up once; 9.3% is in the top ten. The input for sequencing was whole blood, taken at baseline. These TCRs come from an adult who was a healthcare worker with PCR-confirmed SARS-CoV-2 infection or an uninfected control (not recorded which). CDR3s leave out the opening cysteine and the closing phenylalanine or tryptophan.

CDR3 length	V gene	J gene	CDR3 protein
13	TRBV7-3	TRBJ2-2	ASSLMSGDTGELF
11	TRBV6-5	TRBJ1-1	ASSQGGFTEAF
12	TRBV6-5	TRBJ2-2	ASKGATSTGELF
15	TRBV24-1	TRBJ2-5	ATSESTDSLPQETQY
12	TRBV11-2	TRBJ2-7	ASSLGVATYEQY
11	TRBV5-6	TRBJ1-2	ASSQVAGGGYT
11	TRBV5-1	TRBJ2-1	ASSSLQEGEQF
13	TRBV21-1	TRBJ2-3	ASSKLRGDWHTQY
13	TRBV7-8	TRBJ2-7	ASSLAFSGGYEQY
11	TRBV7-2	TRBJ2-7	ASSQTSGYEQY
13	TRBV20-1	TRBJ1-4	SATRGGATNEKLF
11	TRBV6-6	TRBJ1-1	ASSYSGGTEAF
13	TRBV10-3	TRBJ2-7	AISAPLGQGGEQY
16	TRBV4-3	TRBJ2-2	ASSQDLWQGANTGELF
8	TRBV6-6	TRBJ1-2	AVGDFGYT
10	TRBV24-1	TRBJ2-1	ATSDLSPEQF
14	TRBV7-8	TRBJ2-3	ASSYKRGGQTDTQY
14	TRBV18	TRBJ1-1	ASSPDQFQMNTEAF
12	TRBV7-3	TRBJ2-7	ASSQTGKAYEQY
16	TRBV2	TRBJ1-6	ASSENPVWAIDNSPLH
13	TRBV9	TRBJ2-7	ASSVGVAGAEWQY
15	TRBV7-2	TRBJ2-3	ASSLAVLAERTDTQY
13	TRBV7-9	TRBJ2-7	ASSGKGQGDYEQY
13	TRBV11-3	TRBJ1-3	ASSPLTGHGNTIY
14	TRBV7-6	TRBJ2-2	ASSPGRTANTGELF
11	TRBV7-8	TRBJ2-7	ASSLVGGYEQY
14	TRBV11-2	TRBJ2-2	ATGQGAVSNTGELF
14	TRBV19	TRBJ2-2	ASSIDRTRGSGELF
13	TRBV6-5	TRBJ2-1	ASSYPGQGRDEQF
9	TRBV28	TRBJ2-7	ASSPHYEQY
12	TRBV10-3	TRBJ2-5	AISATSGDLTQY
14	TRBV14	TRBJ2-4	ASSQTGGVSKYIQY
11	TRBV6-5	TRBJ1-2	ASKTGVAYGYT
9	TRBV7-8	TRBJ2-1	ASKGGNEQF
11	TRBV18	TRBJ2-3	ASSPVATDTQY
13	TRBV11-3	TRBJ2-5	ASSPGGLSGETQY
11	TRBV30	TRBJ2-7	AWSDGGQYEQY
14	TRBV27	TRBJ2-7	ASSLLTSSGAYEQY
13	TRBV4-1	TRBJ1-5	ASSQDDSSNQPQH
15	TRBV7-7	TRBJ2-1	ASSLGAPNRRGNEQF
14	TRBV10-2	TRBJ2-4	ASSDGQKIAKNIQY
12	TRBV7-2	TRBJ2-7	ASSLGAGDHQQY
15	TRBV6-1	TRBJ1-5	ASSERGQIYSNQPQH
12	TRBV12-3/TRBV12-4	TRBJ2-3	ASSLEHRTDTQY
11	TRBV5-4	TRBJ2-1	ASRIQGRGEQF
12	TRBV5-1	TRBJ1-6	ASSLASGDSPLH
9	TRBV29-1	TRBJ2-7	SVGQAYEQY
12	TRBV13	TRBJ2-7	ASSAKGGVGEQY
15	TRBV19	TRBJ2-6	ASSIAQTSSGANVLT
13	TRBV11-2	TRBJ2-7	ASSLRDRSSYEQY